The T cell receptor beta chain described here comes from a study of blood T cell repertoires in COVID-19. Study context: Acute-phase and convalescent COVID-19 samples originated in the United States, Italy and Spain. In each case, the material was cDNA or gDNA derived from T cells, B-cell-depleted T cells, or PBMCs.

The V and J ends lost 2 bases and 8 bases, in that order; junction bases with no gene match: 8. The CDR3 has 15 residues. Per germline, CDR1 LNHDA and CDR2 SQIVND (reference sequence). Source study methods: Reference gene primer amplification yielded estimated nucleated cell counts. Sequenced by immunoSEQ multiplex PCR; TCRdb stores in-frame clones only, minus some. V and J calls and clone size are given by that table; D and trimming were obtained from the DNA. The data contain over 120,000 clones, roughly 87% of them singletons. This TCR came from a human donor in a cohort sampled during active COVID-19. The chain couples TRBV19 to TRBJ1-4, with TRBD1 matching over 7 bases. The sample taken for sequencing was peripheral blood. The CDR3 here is CASSILSAGGEKLFF. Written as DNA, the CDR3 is TGTGCCAGTAGTATATTATCGGCAGGGGGAGAAAAACTGTTTTTT. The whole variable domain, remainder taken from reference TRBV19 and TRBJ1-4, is DGGITQSPKYLFRKEGQNVTLSCEQNLNHDAMYWYRQDPGQGLRLIYYSQIVNDFQKGDIAEGYSVSREKKESFPLTVTSAQKNPTAFYLCASSILSAGGEKLFFGSGTQLSVL.